Listed below are T cell receptor beta chains from one sample, sequenced in a study of T cells after posttransplantation cyclophosphamide. Measured with immunoSEQ multiplex PCR; TCRdb has only the in-frame clones, and not every one. This table holds about 43,000 clones, about nine tenths found once. Specimen: PBMCs, collected less than 70 days after allogeneic stem cell transplant with posttransplant cyclophosphamide. Receptor source: a male patient between 60 and 69 years old who received an allogeneic stem cell transplant from a related donor and was CMV-positive. A subset of T cells may come from the graft donor. Each CDR3 is given with its conserved first and last residue. A D gene is named only where the DNA matches it firmly. The listing skips clone size in some rows; elsewhere it reads once, few, many or a size class.

NA,TRBV5-6,NA,13,TRBJ2-1,TGTGCCAGCAGCTTGGGCCAGGGGAGTGAGCAGTTCTTC,CASSLGQGSEQFF
NA,TRBV4-1,TRBD1,15,TRBJ1-5,TGCGCCAGCAGCCGAGGGGGACAGGGGAATCAGCCCCAGCATTTT,CASSRGGQGNQPQHF
few,TRBV6-5,NA,14,TRBJ2-7,TGTGCCAGCAGCCGACTCGGGTTGGCCTACGAGCAGTACTTC,CASSRLGLAYEQYF
once,TRBV27,TRBD1,15,TRBJ2-5,TGTGCCAGCAGAGAATGGACAGGGGGCAAAGAGACCCAGTACTTC,CASREWTGGKETQYF
NA,TRBV4-2,NA,14,TRBJ1-6,TGTGCCAGCAGCCAAGGGGGGCGCAATTCACCCCTCCACTTT,CASSQGGRNSPLHF
NA,TRBV6-5,NA,14,TRBJ1-1,TGTGCCAGCAGTTACGGGGGGGGGAACACTGAAGCTTTCTTT,CASSYGGGNTEAFF
NA,TRBV7-9,NA,12,TRBJ2-5,TGTGCCAGCAGCTTTAGGACAGAGGGCCAGTACTTC,CASSFRTEGQYF
NA,TRBV19,NA,13,TRBJ1-1,TGTGCCAGTAGTGTTGGGGCGTACCCTGAAGCTTTCTTT,CASSVGAYPEAFF
NA,TRBV2,NA,14,TRBJ1-4,TGTGCCAGCAGGCTGACAGGAATTAATGAAAAACTGTTTTTT,CASRLTGINEKLFF
once,TRBV6-5,NA,12,TRBJ1-1,TGTGCCAGCAGTTACGCTAGCGGTGAAGCTTTCTTT,CASSYASGEAFF
NA,TRBV18,NA,15,TRBJ1-3,TGTGCCAGCTCACCTCTAAGCCTCTCTGGAAACACCATATATTTT,CASSPLSLSGNTIYF
NA,TRBV6-1,NA,15,TRBJ1-2,TGTGCCAGCAGTGAAGGTTTGGGCAGGGCGAACGGCTACACCTTC,CASSEGLGRANGYTF
once,TRBV10-3,NA,15,TRBJ2-3,TGTGCCGCTCAACAGGGAGCCCTTAGCACAGATACGCAGTATTTT,CAAQQGALSTDTQYF
NA,TRBV5-1,TRBD1,14,TRBJ1-1,TGCGCCAGCAGCTTGATTCCGGGACAGTATGAAGCTTTCTTT,CASSLIPGQYEAFF
NA,TRBV30,NA,12,TRBJ2-1,TGTGCCTGGAGTCGCAGACTAGATTCACAGTTCTTC,CAWSRRLDSQFF
NA,TRBV30,NA,15,TRBJ2-2,TGTGCCTGGAATTTAAACGGGGATCCCACCGGGGAGCTGTTTTTT,CAWNLNGDPTGELFF
NA,TRBV5-1,NA,17,TRBJ2-3,TGCGCCAGCAGCTTGGGGTCGTCAGGGGCTAGCACAGATACGCAGTATTTT,CASSLGSSGASTDTQYF
NA,TRBV18,NA,16,TRBJ1-5,TGTGCCAGCTCACTCCTTCCTGGCGGGGATTTTCAGCCCCAGCATTTT,CASSLLPGGDFQPQHF
NA,TRBV10-3,TRBD1,15,TRBJ2-2,TGTGCCATCAGGGGGACAGGCATGGGCACCGGGGAGCTGTTTTTT,CAIRGTGMGTGELFF
NA,TRBV27,NA,14,TRBJ1-5,TGTGCCAGCAGTTCGTACACAAGCAATCAGCCCCAGCATTTT,CASSSYTSNQPQHF
few,TRBV5-1,NA,12,TRBJ2-5,TGCGCCAGCAGACAGGGTGAGGGGACCCAGTACTTC,CASRQGEGTQYF
NA,TRBV6-4,NA,15,TRBJ1-6,TGTGCCAGCAGCCAGCATCAGGAAGGACTTTCACCCCTCCACTTT,CASSQHQEGLSPLHF
NA,TRBV10-3,TRBD2,14,TRBJ2-7,TGTGCCATCAGCACTAGCGGGGGGACCTACGAGCAGTACTTC,CAISTSGGTYEQYF
NA,TRBV25-1,NA,14,TRBJ2-2,TGTGCCAGCAGTGAATTGGGGAGAACCGGGGAGCTGTTTTTT,CASSELGRTGELFF
NA,TRBV19,NA,17,TRBJ2-6,TGTGCCAGTAGTACAGGACAGATATCCTTTGGGGCCAACGTCCTGACTTTC,CASSTGQISFGANVLTF
NA,TRBV25-1,NA,14,TRBJ2-5,TGTGCCAGCAGTCCGGCGGGGACAGTGAAGACCCAGTACTTC,CASSPAGTVKTQYF
NA,TRBV5-6,NA,16,TRBJ2-1,TGTGCCAGCAGCTTGGATTGGTCTAGCGAGTACAATGAGCAGTTCTTC,CASSLDWSSEYNEQFF
NA,TRBV7-7,TRBD1,14,TRBJ2-3,TGTGCCAGCAGCTTTGGACAGGGCCAGGATACGCAGTATTTT,CASSFGQGQDTQYF
NA,TRBV2,TRBD2,14,TRBJ2-1,TGTGCCACCACTCTTAGACTAGCGAACAATGAGCAGTTCTTC,CATTLRLANNEQFF
NA,TRBV20-1,NA,11,TRBJ1-2,TGCAGTGCTAGAGATTTCAATGGCTACACCTTC,CSARDFNGYTF
NA,TRBV10-2,TRBD1,16,TRBJ2-1,TGCGCCAGCAGTTCTCCGGGACAGGGGTCCTACAATGAGCAGTTCTTC,CASSSPGQGSYNEQFF
NA,TRBV18,NA,16,TRBJ2-4,TGTGCCAGCTCACTCCTAGACAGCCTAGCCAAAAACATTCAGTACTTC,CASSLLDSLAKNIQYF
NA,TRBV7-2,NA,13,TRBJ1-1,TGTGCCAGCAGCTTTGACAGCAACACTGAAGCTTTCTTT,CASSFDSNTEAFF
NA,TRBV9,TRBD2,16,TRBJ2-5,TGTGCCAGCAGCGTACGGCCCAGCGGGGGGAAAGAGACCCAGTACTTC,CASSVRPSGGKETQYF